This T cell receptor (beta chain) was captured by sequencing in a study of cytomegalovirus exposure and HLA in healthy donors (dated by TCRdb to the late 2010s). Regarding the complete study: An earlier analysis of about 530 of the donors reported 276 Gb of sequence data and 90 million to 120 million unique TCR beta sequences obtained from about 179 million T cells. About 280 gigabases of sequencing data and tens of millions of unique TCR sequences were included in an early release covering several hundred HLA-typed donors. Of the approximately 400 genotyped donors, about 84% fell in the genetic ancestry cluster associated with self-reported Caucasian donors. The study was designed to test whether signatures of past pathogen exposure could be identified by cataloging public T cell receptors. The T cell repertoires of about 700 subjects were profiled by immunosequencing and related to cytomegalovirus serostatus. Along with the approximately 620-subject first cohort, a separate validation cohort of over a hundred different subjects was used. To predict cytomegalovirus infection status, the study brought together high-throughput TCR immunosequencing, statistical association of individual TCRs with disease status, and machine learning. To study patterns of TCR occurrence, a later analysis re-analyzed previously published TCR beta repertoires from under 750 donors and added high-resolution HLA genotyping. Rather than using new phenotypic data, the later analysis identified candidate immune exposures from TCR beta sequences and from how often those sequences occurred across donors. In an earlier analysis of roughly 540 of the donors, high-throughput TCR beta sequencing was used to judge whether each TCR beta V gene segment behaved as functional or pseudogenic. Donor age, sex, ethnicity and CMV serostatus were compiled alongside the repertoire data. Genome-wide SNP genotypes for about 65% of the roughly 700 donors were used in a later genetic analysis, which treated that subset as a discovery cohort. All discovery cohort repertoires had been generated on a single sequencing platform. HLA typing covered class I and class II loci at four-digit resolution. The number of typed donors differed by locus: about 629-630 for A, B, C, DRB1 and DQB1; some 500 for DQA1; 606 for DPA1; and roughly 470 for DPB1. A handful of DR-DQ haplotypes were handled as single units for association and clustering because linkage in the cohort was strong. Among around 400 genotyped donors of the cohort, an average of approximately 250,000 unique TCR beta nucleotide sequences were sequenced per donor, about a sixth of them non-productive.

The investigation overall reported the following: Several of the top co-occurrence clusters appeared to be linked to parvovirus B19, influenza, CMV and Epstein-Barr virus, according to a later analysis. An association between a missense DCLRE1C variant and V-gene and J-gene trimming of TCR beta chains was found in a later genetic analysis and replicated in an independent cohort. A later analysis found that most CMV-associated TCR beta chains appeared HLA-restricted, with HLA associations seemingly driven largely by CMV exposure. Broadly in line with IMGT annotations, most TCR beta V segments showed up in productive rearrangements about 90% or about 30% of the time in an earlier analysis of several hundred of the donors. In this cohort, only TCR beta chains were sequenced, and detectable features were limited by the absence of alpha or paired-chain data. For the cohort, immune exposure information was limited to CMV serostatus. In a later analysis, some 18,000 TCR beta sequences were associated with specific HLA alleles at a false discovery rate of 0.05. In vitro tests confirmed that three of the cytomegalovirus-associated TCR beta chains recognize cytomegalovirus antigens. The sequencing pipeline was judged likely to have produced a cluster of highly shared sequence variants as a technical artifact. According to a later analysis, TCR association rates differed among HLA loci, with DRB1 alleles showing the most associated TCRs and HLA-C alleles showing the fewest. According to a later genetic analysis, donors in an Asian-associated ancestry cluster had fewer N-insertions in productive TCRs than the approximately 690-donor mean. Because HLA typing was missing for some donors at each locus, association tests included only the typed subset. The classifier was reported to diagnose cytomegalovirus status with high specificity and sensitivity in both the original cohort and the validation cohort. A later analysis found that HLA-associated TCR beta chains were more clonally expanded and had lower generation probabilities than equally common non-associated chains. While some public TCRs were present in many individuals, most TCR sequences turned up only very rarely across donors. Linkage disequilibrium might explain the correlated functional status among segregating V segments, but an unknown experimental factor could not be ruled out. A further reported finding was that TCR beta sequences accurately predicted the HLA-A and HLA-B alleles for most subjects in the first cohort. Assigning TCR associations to individual alleles was difficult when HLA alleles, especially DR and DQ, strongly co-occurred. Roughly uniform sequencing depth across donors was assumed in presence/absence analyses, although this assumption may not hold. In the study, approximately 160 TCR beta chains were listed as associated with cytomegalovirus. The earlier analysis of about 600 of the donors excluded some 16 rarely observed V segments, including chromosome 9 orphons, because counts were too low. The authors suggested that the approach could potentially be extended to other disease states and immunological phenotypes.

This clone has a single count. Its antigen is not yet known. Per-nucleotide qualities are absent, and no much larger clonotype sits a single base away. Library generation was performed with the immunoSEQ multiplex PCR assay. For the multiplex PCR, a mixture combining 60 forward primers for TCR Vbeta segments and 13 reverse primers for TCR Jbeta segments was used. A multiplex PCR assay on genomic DNA amplified the CDR3 region of rearranged TCR beta genes. The Illumina HiSeq System was used to sequence the amplified TCR beta libraries as 87-base-pair reads. As for how the authors treated the data: In a later analysis, tens of millions of unique TCR beta chains were counted across the approximately 620 repertoires, and about 9.9 million of these chains were shared by at least two donors. To remove PCR and sequencing errors, raw reads were error-corrected and collapsed into unique sequences using a nearest-neighbor algorithm that merged closely related sequences. CDR3 sequences were aligned to IMGT reference sequences to assign V, D and J gene segments. For a sequence to be retained, a match of at least six nucleotides to both a V gene segment and a J gene segment was required. Rearrangements were called productive when the CDR3 lacked stop codons and stayed in frame with V and J; all others were non-productive. CDR3 was defined by IMGT convention, running from the second conserved V-encoded cysteine to the conserved J-encoded phenylalanine. Sequences without an unambiguous match to a single V gene segment were excluded from the earlier analysis of 587 of the donors. In an earlier analysis of around 590 of the donors, a V segment was called functional when productive rearrangements were above 56.7%, and segregating when the standard deviation between donors exceeded 5%. A statistical classification framework was built for diagnosing cytomegalovirus status from the catalog of TCR beta chain sequences. In a later analysis, TCR nucleotide sequences were compared against IMGT/GENE-DB human TR gene sequences so that V and J genes could be assigned. The TCRdist pipeline was used in a later analysis to assign CDR3 sequences and most-parsimonious VDJ recombination scenarios. A later analysis defined each TCR beta chain by its CDR3 amino acid sequence plus V-gene family, and excluded reads lacking a unique V-gene family. To address suspected cross-contamination and a sequencing artifact, a later analysis removed several hundred highly shared, low-generation-probability nucleotide sequences. In a later analysis, a clonal expansion index was calculated for each public chain from normalized within-repertoire ranks of inferred template counts. Generation probabilities in a later analysis came from a VDJ recombination model fitted to out-of-frame rearrangements, and those results were checked against IGoR. A later analysis scored TCR-TCR, TCR-HLA and TCR-CMV co-occurrence with hypergeometric tests, applying a repertoire-size bias correction to TCR pairs. A later analysis estimated false discovery rates by permuting HLA or CMV assignments 20 times. In a later analysis, co-occurring TCRs were grouped with DBSCAN, and TCRdist sequence similarity was added when clustering was performed within HLA-allele-positive subsets. Co-occurrence clustering excluded repertoires with fewer than 30,000 or more than 120,000 public chains, plus five with anomalous nucleotide sharing. The table was pulled from immuneACCESS by TCRdb, which kept in-frame rearrangements only. Such tables lose some clones; where checked, under half of the loss comes from unresolved V genes, and the rest has no known cause. The DNA gave D and trimming, while V, J and clone size come from that table. Recorded for this sample are roughly 180,000 clones; around 80% of them occurred a single time. The leading ten clones occupy 0.95% to 1.5% of the sample.

The cohort consisted of fewer than 700 healthy bone marrow donors. At the time of sampling, all cohort members were nominally healthy, though unrecorded immune exposures were likely present. The donor was CMV seronegative and belonged to the group of 352 seronegative cohort members. A peripheral blood sample was collected from each donor, and TCR beta sequencing was performed on peripheral blood mononuclear cells. Genomic DNA extraction from the blood cell samples was performed with the Qiagen DNeasy Blood Extraction Kit. Sequencing input: PBMCs. The sequence was obtained from a boy younger than 10 in good health and CMV-seronegative.

The nucleotide sequence is given as TGTGCCTGGAGTGAGACGACAGGGTCTGGCTACACCTTC. It translates to CAWSETTGSGYTF. The chain employs TRBV30 and TRBJ1-2, with 7 bases in between that match TRBD1. Trimmed from V: 1 base; trimmed from J: 7 bases; junction bases lacking a gene match: 6. Its CDR3 holds 13 amino acids, cysteine through phenylalanine. Only CDR3 DNA remains: 39 bases, in frame from the first base. Looking up the germline V gene (reference sequence) yields CDR1 GTSNPN and CDR2 SVGIG.